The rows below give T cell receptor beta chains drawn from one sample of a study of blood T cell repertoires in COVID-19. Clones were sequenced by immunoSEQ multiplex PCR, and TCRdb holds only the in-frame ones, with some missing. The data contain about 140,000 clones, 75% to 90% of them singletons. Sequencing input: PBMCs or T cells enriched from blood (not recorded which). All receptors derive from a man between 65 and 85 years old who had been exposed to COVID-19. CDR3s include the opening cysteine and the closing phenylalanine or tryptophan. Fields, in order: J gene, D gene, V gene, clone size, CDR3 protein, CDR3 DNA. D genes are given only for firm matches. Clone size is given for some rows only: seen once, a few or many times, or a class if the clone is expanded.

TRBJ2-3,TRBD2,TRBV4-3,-,CASSQDSGGSTDTQYF,TGCGCCAGCAGCCAAGATTCGGGAGGCAGCACAGATACGCAGTATTTT
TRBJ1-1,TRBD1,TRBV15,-,CATSRDGGTAGEAFF,TGTGCCACCAGCAGAGATGGGGGGACAGCTGGTGAAGCTTTCTTT
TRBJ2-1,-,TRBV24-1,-,CATRWGGGEQFF,TGTGCCACCAGGTGGGGAGGCGGGGAGCAGTTCTTC
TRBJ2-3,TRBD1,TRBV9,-,CASSFTGGTDTQYF,TGTGCCAGCAGCTTCACAGGGGGCACAGATACGCAGTATTTT
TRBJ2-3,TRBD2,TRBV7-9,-,CASSLIPSGLAGSTDTQYF,TGTGCCAGCAGCTTAATCCCCTCGGGATTAGCGGGCTCTACAGATACGCAGTATTTT
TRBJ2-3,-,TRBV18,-,CASSQRYTDTQYF,TGTGCCAGCTCACAGCGATACACAGATACGCAGTATTTT
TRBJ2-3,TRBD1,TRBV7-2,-,CASSPGQGADTQYF,TGTGCCAGCAGCCCTGGGCAGGGGGCGGATACGCAGTATTTT
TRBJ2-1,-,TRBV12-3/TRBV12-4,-,CASSLVRNEQFF,TGTGCCAGCAGTTTAGTGAGGAACGAGCAGTTCTTC
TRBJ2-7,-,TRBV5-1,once,CASSEQGWDEQYF,TGCGCCAGCAGTGAACAGGGCTGGGACGAGCAGTACTTC
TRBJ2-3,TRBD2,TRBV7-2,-,CASRRAGGPDTDTQYF,TGTGCCAGCCGAAGGGCGGGAGGGCCGGATACAGATACGCAGTATTTT
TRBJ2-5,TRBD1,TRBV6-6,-,CASRGGTGYWEETQYF,TGTGCCAGCAGGGGGGGGACAGGGTATTGGGAAGAGACCCAGTACTTC
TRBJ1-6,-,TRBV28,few,CASSSAQGGRDSPLHF,TGTGCCAGCAGTTCTGCCCAGGGCGGAAGAGATTCACCCCTCCACTTT
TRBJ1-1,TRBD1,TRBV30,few,CAWSGDSKAFF,TGTGCCTGGAGTGGGGACAGTAAAGCTTTCTTT
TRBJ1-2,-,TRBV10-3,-,CAISEAGDYGYTF,TGTGCCATCAGTGAGGCAGGGGACTATGGCTACACCTTC
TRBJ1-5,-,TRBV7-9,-,CASSGTGYQPQHF,TGTGCCAGCAGCGGAACAGGGTATCAGCCCCAGCATTTT
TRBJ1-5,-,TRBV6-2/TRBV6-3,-,CASSPPQGRQPQHF,TGTGCCAGCAGCCCCCCGCAGGGAAGGCAGCCCCAGCATTTT
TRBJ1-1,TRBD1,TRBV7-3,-,CASSLRGPDRGNTEAFF,TGTGCCAGCAGCTTAAGAGGGCCCGACAGGGGGAACACTGAAGCTTTCTTT
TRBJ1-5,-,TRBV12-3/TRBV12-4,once,CVSSLAANQPQHF,TGTGTCAGCAGTTTAGCAGCCAATCAGCCCCAGCATTTT
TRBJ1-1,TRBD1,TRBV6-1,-,CASSGRDRGRATEAFF,TGTGCCAGCAGTGGCCGGGACAGGGGACGGGCCACTGAAGCTTTCTTT
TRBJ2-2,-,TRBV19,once,CASSSETGELFF,TGTGCCAGTAGTAGCGAGACCGGGGAGCTGTTTTTT
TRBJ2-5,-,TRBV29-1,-,CSVTGREQETQYF,TGCAGCGTGACAGGCAGGGAACAAGAGACCCAGTACTTC
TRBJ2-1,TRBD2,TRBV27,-,CASSLLAGPYNEQFF,TGTGCCAGCAGCTTACTAGCGGGACCTTACAATGAGCAGTTCTTC
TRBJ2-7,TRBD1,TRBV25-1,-,CASSEIGTGPYEQYF,TGTGCCAGCAGTGAGATCGGGACAGGGCCCTACGAGCAGTACTTC
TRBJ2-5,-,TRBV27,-,CASSISDRWGEETQYF,TGTGCCAGCAGTATCTCTGACAGGTGGGGAGAGGAGACCCAGTACTTC
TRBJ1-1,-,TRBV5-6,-,CASSFGGRMDTEAFF,TGTGCCAGCAGCTTTGGCGGAAGGATGGACACTGAAGCTTTCTTT
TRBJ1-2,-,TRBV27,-,CASSSSPGQGYTF,TGTGCCAGCAGTTCATCCCCAGGGCAAGGCTACACCTTC
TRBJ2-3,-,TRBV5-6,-,CASSRAQGTQYF,TGTGCCAGCAGCCGGGCCCAGGGTACGCAGTATTTT
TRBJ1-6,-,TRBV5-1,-,CASRTKSDSSYNSPLHF,TGCGCCAGCAGAACGAAGTCGGACAGCTCCTATAATTCACCCCTCCACTTT